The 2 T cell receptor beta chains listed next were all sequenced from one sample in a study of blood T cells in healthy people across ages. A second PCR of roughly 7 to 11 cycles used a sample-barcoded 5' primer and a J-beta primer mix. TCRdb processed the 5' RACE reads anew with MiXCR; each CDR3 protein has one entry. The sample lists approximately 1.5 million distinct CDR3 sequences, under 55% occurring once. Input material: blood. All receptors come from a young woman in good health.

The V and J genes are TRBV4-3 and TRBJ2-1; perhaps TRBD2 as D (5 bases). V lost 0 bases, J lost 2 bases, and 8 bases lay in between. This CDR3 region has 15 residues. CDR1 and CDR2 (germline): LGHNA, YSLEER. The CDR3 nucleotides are TGCGCCAGCAGCCAAGAGGCGAGGGCCTACAATGAGCAGTTCTTC. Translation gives CASSQEARAYNEQFF.

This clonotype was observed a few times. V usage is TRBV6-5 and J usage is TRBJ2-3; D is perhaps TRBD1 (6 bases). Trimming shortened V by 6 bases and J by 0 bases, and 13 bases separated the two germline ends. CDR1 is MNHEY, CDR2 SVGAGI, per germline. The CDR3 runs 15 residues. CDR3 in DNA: TGTGCCAGCAGAACCGGGACACTAAGCACAGATACGCAGTATTTT. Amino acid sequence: CASRTGTLSTDTQYF.